This T cell receptor (beta chain) stems from a study of siplizumab effects on memory and regulatory T cells. Broader study findings: With siplizumab, cumulative frequency of CD4+ memory-derived alloreactive sequences dropped significantly. Whether proliferating Tregs in siplizumab cultures suppress was not functionally confirmed. The apparent diversity of naive T cells exceeded that of memory cells, and naive T cells seemed to make a major contribution to the alloresponse.

Concerning this clone itself: What it binds is unknown.

The data were produced by immunoSEQ multiplex PCR, yet TCRdb's version contains in-frame clones alone and is incomplete. The table has roughly 92,000 clones, roughly 94% seen once. The CDR3 sequence is 17 residues long. The V gene lost 4 bases and the J gene lost 1 base, with 17 bases spanning the gap. Germline V CDR1 and CDR2: SGHDN, FVKESK. Sequenced material: non-Treg CD4+ T cells sorted from blood. The chain recombines TRBV14 with TRBJ1-3, with TRBD1 as a possible D gene (5 bases). This receptor was taken from a human donor in good health. The CDR3 here is CASSLERGKESGNTIYF. In DNA, the CDR3 is TGTGCCAGCAGCCTGGAGAGGGGAAAAGAATCTGGAAACACCATATATTTT.